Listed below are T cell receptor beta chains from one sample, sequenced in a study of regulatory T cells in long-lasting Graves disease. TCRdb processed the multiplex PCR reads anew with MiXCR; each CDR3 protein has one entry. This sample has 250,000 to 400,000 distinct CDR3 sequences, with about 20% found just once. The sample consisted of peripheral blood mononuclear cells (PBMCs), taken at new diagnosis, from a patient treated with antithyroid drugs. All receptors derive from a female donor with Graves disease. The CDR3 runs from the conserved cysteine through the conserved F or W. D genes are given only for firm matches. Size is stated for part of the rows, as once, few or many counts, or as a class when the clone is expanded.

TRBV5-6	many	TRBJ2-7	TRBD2	TGTGCCAGCAGCTTGGAGGCGGGGCGGGAGGTTTCCTACGAGCAGTACTTC	CASSLEAGREVSYEQYF
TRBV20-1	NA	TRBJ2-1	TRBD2	TGCAGTGCTAGGCTAGCGGGAGCGGTGTTCTTC	CSARLAGAVFF
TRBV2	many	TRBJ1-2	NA	TGTGCCAGCAGTGAACAGGGACTATATGGCTACACCTTC	CASSEQGLYGYTF
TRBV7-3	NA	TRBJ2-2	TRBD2	TGTGCCAGCAGCTCCGCAGCGGGAGCTCTCGACACCGGGGAGCTGTTTTTT	CASSSAAGALDTGELFF
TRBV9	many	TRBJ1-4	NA	TGTGCCAGCAGCGTAGGGAGGGGATTATGGGAAAAACTGTTTTTT	CASSVGRGLWEKLFF
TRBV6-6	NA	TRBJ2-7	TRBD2	TGTGCCAGCAGTTACTCGAGAGCGGGGGATCACGAGCAGTACTTC	CASSYSRAGDHEQYF
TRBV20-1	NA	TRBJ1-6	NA	TGCAGTGCTTCCCCAGGTGGGGATTCACCCCTCCACTTT	CSASPGGDSPLHF
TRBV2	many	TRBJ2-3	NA	TGTGCCAGCAATCCTAGCACAGATACGCAGTATTTT	CASNPSTDTQYF
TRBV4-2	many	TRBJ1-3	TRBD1	TGTGCCAGCGGGACAGCCTTCTCTGGAAACACCATATATTTT	CASGTAFSGNTIYF
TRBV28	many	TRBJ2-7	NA	TGTGCCAGCAGTCTCCCCCCTAGGATTAGTGAGCAGTACTTC	CASSLPPRISEQYF
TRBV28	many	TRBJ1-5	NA	TGTGCCAGCAGGGGACTGGTCACCGGTCAGCCCCAGCATTTT	CASRGLVTGQPQHF
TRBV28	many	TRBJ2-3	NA	TGTGCCAGCAGTTTCGGGTCGGCAGATACGCAGTATTTT	CASSFGSADTQYF
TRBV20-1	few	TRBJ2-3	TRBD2	TGCAGTGCTAGCGGGCCTAGCGGGAGGAACCCGGTATTT	CSASGPSGRNPVF
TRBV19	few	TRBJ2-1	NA	TGTGCCAGTAGCCGGACTGATTTGGATGAGCAGTTCTTC	CASSRTDLDEQFF
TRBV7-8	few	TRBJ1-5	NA	TGTGCCAGCAGCTTAAAGGACAGAGGACGAATTCAGCAGCCCCAGCATTTT	CASSLKDRGRIQQPQHF
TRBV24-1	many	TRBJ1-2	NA	TGTGCCACCAGTGAAATCGGACAGAACTATGGCTACACCTTC	CATSEIGQNYGYTF
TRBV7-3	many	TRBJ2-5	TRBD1	TGTGCCAGCAGCCCCAACGGGAACAGGGGAGACCAAGAGACCCAGTACTTC	CASSPNGNRGDQETQYF
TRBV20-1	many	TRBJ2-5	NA	TGCAGTGGCAGCCAGGAGACCCAGTACTTC	CSGSQETQYF
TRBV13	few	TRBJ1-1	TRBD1	TGTGCCAGCAGCTCCCCCGCCACAGGGGGCAAGATGAACACTGAAGCTTTCTTT	CASSSPATGGKMNTEAFF
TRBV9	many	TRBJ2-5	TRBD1	TGTGCCAGCAGCGTAGCAGGGACAGACCAAGAGACCCAGTACTTC	CASSVAGTDQETQYF
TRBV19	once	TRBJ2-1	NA	TGTGCCAGTACCACCGGGGGATCTGGCTACAATGAGCAGTTCTTC	CASTTGGSGYNEQFF
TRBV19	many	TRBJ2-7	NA	TGTGCCAGCCGGGACCGAGCCTACGAGCAGTACTTC	CASRDRAYEQYF
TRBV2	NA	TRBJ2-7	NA	TGTGCCAGCAGTGAAGCAAACGAGCAGTACTTC	CASSEANEQYF
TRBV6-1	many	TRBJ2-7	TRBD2	TGTGCCAGCAGTCGTAGCGGGAGTAAGAACGAGCAGTACTTC	CASSRSGSKNEQYF
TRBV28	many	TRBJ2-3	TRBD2	TGTGCCACCCTGGGCGGGGGGGTGGTAGATACGCAGTATTTT	CATLGGGVVDTQYF
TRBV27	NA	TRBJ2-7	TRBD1	TGTGCCAGCAGTTTATCGGGCTCATCGGGACAGGGCTACTCCTACGAGCAGTACTTC	CASSLSGSSGQGYSYEQYF
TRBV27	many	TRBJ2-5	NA	TGTGCCAGCAGTCCCGGGACCGCCGGGGAGACCCAGTACTTC	CASSPGTAGETQYF
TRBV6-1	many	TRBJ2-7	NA	TGTGCCAGCAGCCCGGTCCCGATAGGGCGGCAGTACTTC	CASSPVPIGRQYF
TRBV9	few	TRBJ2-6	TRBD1	TGTGCCAGCAGCGTAAGGGGACAGGGGGCGCTTGGGGCCAACGTCCTGACTTTC	CASSVRGQGALGANVLTF
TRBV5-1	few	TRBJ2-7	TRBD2	TGCGCCAGCAGCTTGTCCTTCGGACTAGCGGCCGCCGCCTACGAGCAGTACTTC	CASSLSFGLAAAAYEQYF
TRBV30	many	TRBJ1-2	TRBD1	TGTGCCTGGGGGGGGGGGACAGGGTCCTATGGCTACACCTTC	CAWGGGTGSYGYTF
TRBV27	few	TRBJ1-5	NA	TGTGCCAGCTCTCCGGACAGCAACAATCAGCCCCAGCATTTT	CASSPDSNNQPQHF
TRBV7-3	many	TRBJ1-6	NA	TGTGCCAGCAGCTTAACGTCCCACTATAATTCACCCCTCCACTTT	CASSLTSHYNSPLHF
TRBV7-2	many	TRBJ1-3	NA	TGTGCCAGCAGCTTAGCGACGAGGCTCTCTGGAAACACCATATATTTT	CASSLATRLSGNTIYF
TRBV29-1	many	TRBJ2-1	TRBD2	TGCAGCGTTTCGGGGACTAGCGGATTCTACAATGAGCAGTTCTTC	CSVSGTSGFYNEQFF
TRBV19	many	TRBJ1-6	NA	TGTGCCAGTAGTCGGGCCACGGGGAATTCACCCCTCCACTTT	CASSRATGNSPLHF
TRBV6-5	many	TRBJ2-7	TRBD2	TGTGCCAGCAGTTACGGAGGCGGGAGCGACTACGAGCAGTACTTC	CASSYGGGSDYEQYF
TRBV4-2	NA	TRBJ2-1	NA	TGTGCCAGCAGCCAAGATGTTTGGGGTGAGCAGTTCTTC	CASSQDVWGEQFF
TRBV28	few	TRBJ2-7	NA	TGTGCCAGCAGTTACAGGATACCCTACGAGCAGTACTTC	CASSYRIPYEQYF
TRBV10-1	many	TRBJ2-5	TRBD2	TGCGCCAGCAGTGACGGACTAGCGGGAGATTTCCAAGAGACCCAGTACTTC	CASSDGLAGDFQETQYF
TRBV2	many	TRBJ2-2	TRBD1	TGTGCCAGCAGTGCACCCGGGACAGGGTACGACACCGGGGAGCTGTTTTTT	CASSAPGTGYDTGELFF
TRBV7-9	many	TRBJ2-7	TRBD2	TGTGCCAGCAGCCCGGGACTAGCGAGCTACGAGCAGTACTTC	CASSPGLASYEQYF
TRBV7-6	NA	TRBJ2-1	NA	TGTGCCAGCAGCCCGACGCGGACGGATGAGCAGTTCTTC	CASSPTRTDEQFF
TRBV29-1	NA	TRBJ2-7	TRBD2	TGCAGCGTCGGGAGGGGGGGCGAGCAGTACTTC	CSVGRGGEQYF
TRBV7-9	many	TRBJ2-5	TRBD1	TGTGCCAGCAGCTTAGGGCAGGGGGCTCAAGAGACCCAGTACTTC	CASSLGQGAQETQYF
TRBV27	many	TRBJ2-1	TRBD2	TGTGCCAGCAGCCCCCTAGCGGGAGGGAATGAGCAGTTCTTC	CASSPLAGGNEQFF
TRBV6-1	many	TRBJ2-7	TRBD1	TGTGCCGTCACACGGGACAGTCCCTCCTACGAGCAGTACTTC	CAVTRDSPSYEQYF
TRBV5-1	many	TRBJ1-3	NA	TGCGCCAGCAGGACAGTCTCTGGAAACACCATATATTTT	CASRTVSGNTIYF
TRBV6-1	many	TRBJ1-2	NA	TGTGCCAGCACTAGGGTAGGTGGCTACACCTTC	CASTRVGGYTF
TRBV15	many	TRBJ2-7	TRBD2	TGTGCCACCAGCAGAGCGATGACTAGCGGCTTCTACGAGCAGTACTTC	CATSRAMTSGFYEQYF
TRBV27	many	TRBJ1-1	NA	TGTGCCAGCAGTTTATCTCGACAGACGGGGGCTTTCTTT	CASSLSRQTGAFF
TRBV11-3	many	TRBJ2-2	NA	TGTGCCAGCAGCCCCGAAGGCGGGGCGAACACCGGGGAGCTGTTTTTT	CASSPEGGANTGELFF
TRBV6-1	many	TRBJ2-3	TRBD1	TGTGCCAGCAGTGGCTACCTCGGGGGACAGGGGACAGTCACAGATACGCAGTATTTT	CASSGYLGGQGTVTDTQYF
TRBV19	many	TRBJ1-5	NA	TGTGCCAGTAGTATTTTCTCTGATAGCAATCAGCCCCAGCATTTT	CASSIFSDSNQPQHF
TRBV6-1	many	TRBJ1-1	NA	TGTGCCAGCAGTGTGCGATGGACGGAAGCTTTCTTT	CASSVRWTEAFF
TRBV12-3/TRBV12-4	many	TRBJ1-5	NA	TGTGCCAGCAGCCCTACGGGAGGGCAAGGCAATCAGCCCCAGCATTTT	CASSPTGGQGNQPQHF
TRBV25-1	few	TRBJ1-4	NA	TGTGCCAGCAGTGAATATTCACAGGTGGATGAAAAACTGTTTTTT	CASSEYSQVDEKLFF
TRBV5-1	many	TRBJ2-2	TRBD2	TGCGCCAGCAGCCTAGGACTAGCGGGAGGCCCGAGGGAGCTGTTTTTT	CASSLGLAGGPRELFF
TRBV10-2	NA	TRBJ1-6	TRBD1	TGCGCCAGCAGTGACCGACAGGGTATGAATTCACCCCTCCACTTT	CASSDRQGMNSPLHF
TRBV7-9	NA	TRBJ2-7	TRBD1	TGTGCCAGCAGCCACGGACAGGTCTACGAGCAGTACTTC	CASSHGQVYEQYF